This TCR beta chain was captured in a study of vaccination and CD4 T cells after COVID-19. Across the study: Participants were administered two doses of either the BNT162b2 or the mRNA-1273 vaccine.

The treatment is: approximately 11-day PBMC culture with coronavirus spike peptide pools or control peptides (ViraFEST assay). The unexposed donor gave CD4+ T cells before the COVID-19 pandemic (2011-2018). ViraFEST relied on peptide pools to expand antigen-specific T cells; the TCRs were sequenced afterward. On days 3 and 7, half the medium was swapped for fresh IL-2-containing medium. Four cold-coronavirus spikes, along with SARS-CoV-2 S/N, were used to probe unexposed-donor CD4+ T cells, cells permitting. Notes on this clonotype: Antigen unknown.

CDR3 length equals 17 residues. V lost 4 bases and J 0 bases, leaving 16 bases between the germline ends. CDR1 is MNHEY and CDR2 is SVGAGI in the germline V gene. With the Oncomine TCR Beta short-read assay, DNA from cultured CD4+ T cells was sequenced. Genomic DNA was isolated from cultured CD4+ T cells. TCRdb used MiXCR to reprocess the PCR reads, holding one entry per CDR3 protein. The sample contains about 7,800 distinct CDR3 sequences, over 35% of which appear only once. Sequencing used CD4+ T cells from blood, cultured in vitro. This rearrangement joins TRBV6-5 to TRBJ1-3; perhaps TRBD1 as D (5 bases). The receptor comes from a human donor in good health. This chain's CDR3 is CASSSTNQGYSGNTIYF. In DNA, the CDR3 is TGTGCCAGCAGTTCAACTAACCAGGGCTACTCTGGAAACACCATATATTTT.